This T cell receptor (beta chain) was identified in a study of T cells in tumors after PD-1 blockade. TCRdb's copy holds only in-frame clones and misses some; the assay was immunoSEQ multiplex PCR. The data contain roughly 48,000 clones, about 85% of them singletons. CDR3 length equals 12 residues. Trimming stripped 2 bases from V and 6 bases from J, with 9 bases between. Germline CDR1 reads SGHDT; CDR2 reads YYEEEE. Sample: PBMCs, taken before anti-PD-1 treatment. This sequence was found in a human donor with basal cell carcinoma. This chain links TRBV5-6 with TRBJ2-7; either TRBD1 or TRBD2 may fit D (6 bases each). The CDR3 here is CASSLGGGEQYF. The CDR3 DNA reads as TGTGCCAGCAGCTTAGGAGGGGGCGAGCAGTACTTC.